This TCR beta chain was profiled in a study of T cell responses to AZD1222 COVID-19 vaccine. Study results and caveats: The study found Spike-specific TCR breadth and depth rose after two AZD1222 doses.

Worth noting for this clone: Its target is not known.

Assay: immunoSEQ multiplex PCR; the TCRdb copy retains only in-frame clones and omits some. This sample has about 180,000 clones; about 86% occur once, and the top ten carry more than 9%. This clonotype was obtained from an adult who received the AZD1222 COVID-19 vaccine. The specimen comprised peripheral blood, sampled 28 days after the second AZD1222 dose.

The CDR3 loop is CASSLGTNEQFF. DNA of the CDR3: TGTGCCAGCAGCTTAGGGACGAATGAGCAGTTCTTC. The rearrangement uses TRBV11-3 and TRBJ2-1; D gene uncertain. The CDR3 has 12 amino acids. V lost 1 base and J lost 7, with 5 bases in between. Germline loops: CDR1 SGHNT, CDR2 YENEEA.